This T cell receptor (beta chain) appears in the sequencing data of a study of T cells after yellow fever vaccination. In the study overall: Preparation used SMART-Seq v4 Ultra Low Input for the low-cell-number fractions. Study results and caveats: Within FACS-sorted repertoires, abundant clonotypes contaminating from the bulk population could be present. When the response was secondary, it was weaker but reached its peak faster, day 5 versus 15.

A remark on this clonotype: What it binds is not known.

V lost 6 bases, J lost 0 bases, and 5 bases stayed unmatched. Germline V gene data show CDR1 as SEHNR and CDR2 as FQNEAQ (reference sequence). This CDR3 region has 14 residues. As TCR cDNA was made by 5'RACE template switching, a universal primer site and UMIs were added. Using its own MiXCR run on the 5' RACE reads, TCRdb lists one record per CDR3 protein. In the table there are hundreds of thousands of distinct CDR3 sequences, roughly 14% of which are singletons. The input for sequencing was PBMCs, taken on the day of the yellow fever booster vaccination. This chain links TRBV7-9 with TRBJ2-7; 7 bases line up with TRBD1. The TCR comes from a man younger than 45 who received the YFV17D yellow fever vaccine. CDR3 sequence (DNA): TGTGCCAGCAGGGGGGACAGCTTCTCCTACGAGCAGTACTTC. The encoded protein is CASRGDSFSYEQYF.